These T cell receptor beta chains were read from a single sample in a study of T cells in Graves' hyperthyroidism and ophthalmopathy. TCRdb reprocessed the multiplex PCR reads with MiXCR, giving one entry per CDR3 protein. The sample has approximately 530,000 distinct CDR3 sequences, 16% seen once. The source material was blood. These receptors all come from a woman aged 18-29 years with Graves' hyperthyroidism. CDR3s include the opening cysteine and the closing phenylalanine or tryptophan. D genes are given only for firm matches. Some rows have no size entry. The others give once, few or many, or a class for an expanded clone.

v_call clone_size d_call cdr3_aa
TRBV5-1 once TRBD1 CASSVTDRGTEAFF
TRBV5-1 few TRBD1 CASSLGDSPGYEQYF
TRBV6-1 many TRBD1 CASSYEDRAPSSYEQYF
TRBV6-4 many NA CASSEGSGADTQYF
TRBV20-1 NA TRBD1 CSARPGQTYEQFF
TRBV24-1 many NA CATSDSVSENTEAFF
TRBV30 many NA CAWSGGIEQFF
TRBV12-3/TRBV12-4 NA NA CASRVVGNYGYTF
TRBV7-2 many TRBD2 CASSLGPGGLQDTQYF
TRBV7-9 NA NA CASSLARTPYSGNTIYF
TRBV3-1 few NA CASSQSGELFF
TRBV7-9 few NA CASSPSSISYEQYF
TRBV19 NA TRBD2 CASRRRTSGDEQYF
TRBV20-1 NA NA CSARKRANSPLHF
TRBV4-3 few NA CASSQASPGESSYNSPLHF
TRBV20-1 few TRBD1 CSAKTGRGVDNEKLFF
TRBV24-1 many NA CATSDSPGETQYF
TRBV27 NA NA CASIPPSGNTIYF
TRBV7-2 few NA CASSLKFEAFF
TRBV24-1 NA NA CATSDFRGNEQFF
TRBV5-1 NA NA CASSLTPGANTEAFF
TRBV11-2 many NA CASRAEIGDTQYF
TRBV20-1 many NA CSARFYRAKETQYF
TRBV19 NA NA CASRDFGGWQFF
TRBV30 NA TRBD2 CAWSVLFSLAELDNEQFF
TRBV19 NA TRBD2 CASTPGGGDEQFF
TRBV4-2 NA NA CASSQERPGGTQYF
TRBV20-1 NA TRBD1 CSAKTGHTGELFF
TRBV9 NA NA CASSVVGEGYTF
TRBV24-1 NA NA CATSDFLAQETQYF
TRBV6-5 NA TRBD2 CASSYSGEGNPYNEQFF
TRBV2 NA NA CASSLKDVYGYTF
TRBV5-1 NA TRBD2 CASSLVLAGAQETQYF
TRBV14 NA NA CASSRHRDWELFF
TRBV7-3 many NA CASSSGLGVGELFF
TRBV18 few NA CASSPPIGTPVARETQYF
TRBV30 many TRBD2 CAWASGSNEQFF
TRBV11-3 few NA CASTKTQGLGFSADTQYF
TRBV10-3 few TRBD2 CAISISGSTDTQYF
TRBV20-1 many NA CSALTGPGQYF
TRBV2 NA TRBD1 CASSATGQGFGTQYF
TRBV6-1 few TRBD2 CASTSGAYNEQFF
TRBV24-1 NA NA CATSDLNKGGEAFF
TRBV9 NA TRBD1 CASSAGTGGSEKLFF
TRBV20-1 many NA CSARDFSGQAEEQYF
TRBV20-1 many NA CSAAVGPSTDTQYF
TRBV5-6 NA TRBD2 CASSLGLAAYNEQYF
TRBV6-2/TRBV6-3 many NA CASSYQEAYNEQFF
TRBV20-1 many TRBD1 CSAKGDSDYNEQFF
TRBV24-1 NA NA CATSDSRDYNEQFF
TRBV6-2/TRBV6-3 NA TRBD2 CASSYELAVAYEQYF
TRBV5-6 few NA CASSGGPKPAVSYEQYF
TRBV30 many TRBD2 CAWNRLAGSSYEQYF
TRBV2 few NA CASSVGQTQETQYF
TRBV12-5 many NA CASGLSPGWNEQFF